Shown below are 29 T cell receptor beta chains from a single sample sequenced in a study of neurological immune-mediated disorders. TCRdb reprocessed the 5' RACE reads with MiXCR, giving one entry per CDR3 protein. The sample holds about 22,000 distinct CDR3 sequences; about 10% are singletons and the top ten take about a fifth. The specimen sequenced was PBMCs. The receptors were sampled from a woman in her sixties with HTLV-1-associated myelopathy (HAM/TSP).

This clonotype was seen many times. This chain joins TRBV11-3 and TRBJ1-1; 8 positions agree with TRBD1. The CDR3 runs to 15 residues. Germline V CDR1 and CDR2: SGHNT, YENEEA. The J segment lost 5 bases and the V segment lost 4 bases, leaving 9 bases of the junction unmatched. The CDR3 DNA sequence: TGTGCCAGCAGCTCTGGACAGGGTAGGGGTACTGAAGCTTTCTTT. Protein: CASSSGQGRGTEAFF.

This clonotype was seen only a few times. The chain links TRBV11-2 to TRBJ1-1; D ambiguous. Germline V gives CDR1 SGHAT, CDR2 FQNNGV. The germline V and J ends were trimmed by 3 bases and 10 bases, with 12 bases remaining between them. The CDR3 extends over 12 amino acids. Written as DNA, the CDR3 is TGTGCCAGCAGCTTTTCCTCCATGGGAGCTTTCTTT. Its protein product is CASSFSSMGAFF.

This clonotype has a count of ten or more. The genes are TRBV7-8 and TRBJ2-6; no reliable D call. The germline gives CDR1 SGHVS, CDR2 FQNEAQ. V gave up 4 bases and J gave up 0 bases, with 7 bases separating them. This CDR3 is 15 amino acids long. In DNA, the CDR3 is TGTGCCAGCAGCTCGAGTTTCTCTGGGGCCAACGTCCTGACTTTC. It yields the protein CASSSSFSGANVLTF.

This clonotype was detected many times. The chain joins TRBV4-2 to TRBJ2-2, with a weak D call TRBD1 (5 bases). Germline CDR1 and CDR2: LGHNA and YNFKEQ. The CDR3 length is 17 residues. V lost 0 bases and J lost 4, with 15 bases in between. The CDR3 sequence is CASSQDPLRRVTGELFF. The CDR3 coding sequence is TGTGCCAGCAGCCAAGACCCCCTGCGCAGGGTCACCGGGGAGCTGTTTTTT.

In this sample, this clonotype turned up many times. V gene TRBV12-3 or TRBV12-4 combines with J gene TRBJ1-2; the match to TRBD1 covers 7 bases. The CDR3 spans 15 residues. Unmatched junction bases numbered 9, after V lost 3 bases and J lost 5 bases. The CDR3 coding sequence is TGTGCCAGCAGTTTTCTAATGGACAGGCGGTATGGCTACACCTTC. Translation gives CASSFLMDRRYGYTF.

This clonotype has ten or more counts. CDR3 protein: CSAREWSGSSRNTIYF. The CDR3 coding sequence is TGCAGTGCTAGAGAATGGAGCGGCAGTAGTCGGAACACCATATATTTT. The chain recombines TRBV20-1 with TRBJ1-3, with unresolved D. The CDR3 spans 16 residues. The germline V gene has CDR1 DFQATT and CDR2 SNEGSKA (reference sequence). Trimming took off 0 bases at V and 7 bases at J, with 19 bases between the two ends.

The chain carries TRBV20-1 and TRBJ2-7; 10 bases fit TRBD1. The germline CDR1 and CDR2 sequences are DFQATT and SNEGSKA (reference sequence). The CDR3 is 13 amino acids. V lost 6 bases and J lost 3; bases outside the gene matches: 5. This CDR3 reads CSAYRDRGYEQYF. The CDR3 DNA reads TGCAGTGCGTACCGGGACAGGGGCTACGAGCAGTACTTC.

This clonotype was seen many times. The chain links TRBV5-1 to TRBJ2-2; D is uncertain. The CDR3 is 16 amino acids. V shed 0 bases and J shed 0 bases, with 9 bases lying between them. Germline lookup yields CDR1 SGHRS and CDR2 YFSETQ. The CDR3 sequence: CASSLAENANTGELFF. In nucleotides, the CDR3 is TGCGCCAGCAGCTTGGCCGAAAACGCGAACACCGGGGAGCTGTTTTTT. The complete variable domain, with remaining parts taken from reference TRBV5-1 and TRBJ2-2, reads KAGVTQTPRYLIKTRGQQVTLSCSPISGHRSVSWYQQTPGQGLQFLFEYFSETQRNKGNFPGRFSGRQFSNSRSEMNVSTLELGDSALYLCASSLAENANTGELFFGEGSRLTVL.

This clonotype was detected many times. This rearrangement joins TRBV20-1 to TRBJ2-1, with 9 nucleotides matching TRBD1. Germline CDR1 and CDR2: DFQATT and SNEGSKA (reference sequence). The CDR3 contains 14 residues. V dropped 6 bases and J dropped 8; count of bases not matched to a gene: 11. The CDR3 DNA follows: TGCAGTGCCAGCCGGGACAGGGTTGGCGATGAGCAGTTCTTC. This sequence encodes CSASRDRVGDEQFF.

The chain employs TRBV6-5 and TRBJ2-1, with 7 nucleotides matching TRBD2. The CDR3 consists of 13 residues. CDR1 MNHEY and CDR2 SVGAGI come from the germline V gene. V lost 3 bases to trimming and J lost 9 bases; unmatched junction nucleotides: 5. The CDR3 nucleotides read TGTGCCAGCAGTTATGGGTGGGGGGGTGAGCAGTTCTTC. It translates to CASSYGWGGEQFF.

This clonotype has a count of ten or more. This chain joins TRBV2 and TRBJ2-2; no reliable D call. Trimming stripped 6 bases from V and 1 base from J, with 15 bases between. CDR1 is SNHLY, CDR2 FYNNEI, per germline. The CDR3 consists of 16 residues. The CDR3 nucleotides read TGTGCCAGCAGGAGAGATAGGGCTTTGAACACCGGGGAGCTGTTTTTT. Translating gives CASRRDRALNTGELFF. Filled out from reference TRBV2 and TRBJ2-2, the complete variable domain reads EPEVTQTPSHQVTQMGQEVILRCVPISNHLYFYWYRQILGQKVEFLVSFYNNEISEKSEIFDDQFSVERPDGSNFTLKIRSTKLEDSAMYFCASRRDRALNTGELFFGEGSRLTVL.

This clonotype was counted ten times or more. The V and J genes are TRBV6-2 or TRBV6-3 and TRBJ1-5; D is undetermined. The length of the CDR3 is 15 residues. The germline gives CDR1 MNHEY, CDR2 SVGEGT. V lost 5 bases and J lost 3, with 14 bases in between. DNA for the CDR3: TGTGCCAGCAGTCCGCGACAACCAGACAATCAGCCCCAGCATTTT. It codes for CASSPRQPDNQPQHF.

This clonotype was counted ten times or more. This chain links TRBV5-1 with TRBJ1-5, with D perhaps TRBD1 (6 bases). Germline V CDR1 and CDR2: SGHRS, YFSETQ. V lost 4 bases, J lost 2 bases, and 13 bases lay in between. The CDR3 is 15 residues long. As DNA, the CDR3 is TGCGCCAGCAGCCTGGGGGCGGATGGCAATCAGCCCCAGCATTTT. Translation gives CASSLGADGNQPQHF.

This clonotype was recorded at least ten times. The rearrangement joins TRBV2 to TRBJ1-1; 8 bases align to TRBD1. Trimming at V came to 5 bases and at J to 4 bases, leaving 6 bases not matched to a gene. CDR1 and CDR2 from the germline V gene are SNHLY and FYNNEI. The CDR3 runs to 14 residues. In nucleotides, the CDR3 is TGTGCCAGCAGTAGGACAGGGTATTCCACTGAAGCTTTCTTT. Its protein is CASSRTGYSTEAFF.

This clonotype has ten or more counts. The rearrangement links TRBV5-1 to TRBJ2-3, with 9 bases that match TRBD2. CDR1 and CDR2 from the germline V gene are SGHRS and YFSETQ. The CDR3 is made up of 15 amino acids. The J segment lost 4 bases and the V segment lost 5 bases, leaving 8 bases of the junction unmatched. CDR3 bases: TGCGCCAGCAGGCCCGCGGGGGGGGGCCCAGATACGCAGTATTTT. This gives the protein CASRPAGGGPDTQYF.

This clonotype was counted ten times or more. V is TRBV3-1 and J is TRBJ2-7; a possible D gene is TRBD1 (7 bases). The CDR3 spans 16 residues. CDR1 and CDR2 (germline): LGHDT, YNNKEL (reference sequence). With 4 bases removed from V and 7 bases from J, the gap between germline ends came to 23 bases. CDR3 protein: CASSRSRGAPSREQYF. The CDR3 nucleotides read TGTGCCAGCAGCCGCAGCAGGGGGGCTCCTTCGCGGGAGCAGTACTTC.

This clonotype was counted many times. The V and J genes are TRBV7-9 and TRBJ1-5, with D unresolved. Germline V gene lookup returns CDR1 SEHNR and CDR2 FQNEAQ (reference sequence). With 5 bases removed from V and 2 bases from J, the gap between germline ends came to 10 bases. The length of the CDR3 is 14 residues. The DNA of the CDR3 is TGTGCCAGCAGCGGTAATAGGGGCAATCAGCCCCAGCATTTT. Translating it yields CASSGNRGNQPQHF. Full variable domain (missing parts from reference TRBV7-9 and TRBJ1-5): DTGVSQNPRHKITKRGQNVTFRCDPISEHNRLYWYRQTLGQGPEFLTYFQNEAQLEKSRLLSDRFSAERPKGSFSTLEIQRTEQGDSAMYLCASSGNRGNQPQHFGDGTRLSIL.

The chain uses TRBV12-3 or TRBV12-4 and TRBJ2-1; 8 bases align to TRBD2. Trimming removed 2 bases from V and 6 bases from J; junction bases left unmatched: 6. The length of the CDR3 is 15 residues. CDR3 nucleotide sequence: TGTGCCAGCAGTTTAAGAAGCGGGGGCCCCAATGAGCAGTTCTTC. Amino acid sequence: CASSLRSGGPNEQFF.

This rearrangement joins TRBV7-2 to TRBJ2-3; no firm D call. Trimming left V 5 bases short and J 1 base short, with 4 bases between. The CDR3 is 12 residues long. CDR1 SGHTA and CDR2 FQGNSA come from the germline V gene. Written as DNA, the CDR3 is TGTGCCAGCAGCCACCGCACAGATACGCAGTATTTT. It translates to CASSHRTDTQYF.

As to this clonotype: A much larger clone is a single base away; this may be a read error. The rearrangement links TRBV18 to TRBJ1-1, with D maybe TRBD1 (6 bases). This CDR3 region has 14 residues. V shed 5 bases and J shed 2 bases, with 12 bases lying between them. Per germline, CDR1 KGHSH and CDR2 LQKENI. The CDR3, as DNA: TGTGCCAGCTCATCACAACAGGGAAACACTGAAGCTTTCTTT. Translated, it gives CASSSQQGNTEAFF.

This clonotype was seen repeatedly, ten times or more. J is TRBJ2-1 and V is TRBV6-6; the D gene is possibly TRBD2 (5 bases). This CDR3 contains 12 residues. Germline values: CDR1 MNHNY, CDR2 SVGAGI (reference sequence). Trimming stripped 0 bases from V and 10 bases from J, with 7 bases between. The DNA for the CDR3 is TGTGCCAGCAGTTACTCAAGAGGGGAGCAGTTCTTC. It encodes CASSYSRGEQFF.

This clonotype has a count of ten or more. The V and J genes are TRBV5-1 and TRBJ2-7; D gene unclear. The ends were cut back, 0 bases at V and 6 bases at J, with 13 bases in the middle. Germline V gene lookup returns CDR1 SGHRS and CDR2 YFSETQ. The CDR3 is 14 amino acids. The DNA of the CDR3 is TGCGCCAGCAGCTTGGGGCCAGCCCCTGGCGAGCAGTACTTC. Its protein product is CASSLGPAPGEQYF.

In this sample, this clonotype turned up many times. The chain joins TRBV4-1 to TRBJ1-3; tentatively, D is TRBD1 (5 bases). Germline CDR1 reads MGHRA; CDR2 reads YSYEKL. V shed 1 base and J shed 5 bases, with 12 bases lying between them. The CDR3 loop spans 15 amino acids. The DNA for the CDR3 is TGCGCCAGCAGCCAAGTGGAACGACAGCGAAACACCATATATTTT. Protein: CASSQVERQRNTIYF.

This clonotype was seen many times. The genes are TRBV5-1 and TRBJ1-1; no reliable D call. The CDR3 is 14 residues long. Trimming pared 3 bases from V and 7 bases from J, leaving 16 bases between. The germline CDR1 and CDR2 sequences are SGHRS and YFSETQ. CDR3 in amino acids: CASSSEDRNREAFF. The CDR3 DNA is TGCGCCAGCAGCTCCGAGGACCGCAACCGTGAAGCTTTCTTT.

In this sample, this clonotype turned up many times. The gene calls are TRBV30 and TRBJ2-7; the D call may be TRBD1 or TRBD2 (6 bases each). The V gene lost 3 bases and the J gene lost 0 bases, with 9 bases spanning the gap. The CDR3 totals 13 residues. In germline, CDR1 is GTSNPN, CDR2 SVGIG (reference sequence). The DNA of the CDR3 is TGTGCCTGGAGCCGGGGGCCCTCCTACGAGCAGTACTTC. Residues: CAWSRGPSYEQYF.

In nucleotides, the CDR3 is TGTGCCAGCAGTTCTGACAGTGAACTCTCTGTGGGCTACACCTTC. The encoded protein is CASSSDSELSVGYTF. This chain joins TRBV6-6 and TRBJ1-2, with a tentative D call TRBD1 (5 bases). V lost 4 bases and J lost 8, with 20 bases in between. Germline values: CDR1 MNHNY, CDR2 SVGAGI (reference sequence). There are 15 residues in the CDR3.

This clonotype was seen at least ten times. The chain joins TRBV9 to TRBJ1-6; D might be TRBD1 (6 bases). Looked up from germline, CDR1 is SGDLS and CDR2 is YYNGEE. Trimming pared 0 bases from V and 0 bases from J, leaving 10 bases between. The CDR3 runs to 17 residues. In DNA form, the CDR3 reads TGTGCCAGCAGCGTAGCGGCAGGGGTCTCCTATAATTCACCCCTCCACTTT. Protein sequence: CASSVAAGVSYNSPLHF.

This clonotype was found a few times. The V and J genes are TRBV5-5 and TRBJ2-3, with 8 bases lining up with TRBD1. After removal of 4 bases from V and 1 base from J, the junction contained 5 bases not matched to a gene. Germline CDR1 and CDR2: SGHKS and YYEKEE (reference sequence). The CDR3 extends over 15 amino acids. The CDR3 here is CASSGTGGRTDTQYF. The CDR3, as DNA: TGTGCCAGCAGCGGGACAGGAGGGCGCACAGATACGCAGTATTTT.

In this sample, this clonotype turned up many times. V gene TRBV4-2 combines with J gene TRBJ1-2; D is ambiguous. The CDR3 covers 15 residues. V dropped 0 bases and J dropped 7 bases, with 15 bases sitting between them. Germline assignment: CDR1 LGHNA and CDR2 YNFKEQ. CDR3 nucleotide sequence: TGTGCCAGCAGCCAAGATCGTGGGGATTACGGTGGCTACACCTTC. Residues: CASSQDRGDYGGYTF.